Sequencing of this T cell receptor (beta chain) was carried out in a study of T cells in Graves' hyperthyroidism and ophthalmopathy. Reasons for excluding patients were uncontrolled infection, other autoimmune disease, pregnancy or lactation. What was amplified from RNA transcripts were TCR beta CDR3 regions. An initial round of RT-PCR targeting the TCR CDR3 relied on the HTBI primer set. Each CDR3 protein is one row after TCRdb ran MiXCR on the multiplex PCR reads. The sample yields 350,000 to 400,000 distinct CDR3 sequences, around 14% seen once. CDR3 length equals 15 residues. V shed 5 bases and J shed 1 base, with 14 bases lying between them. In germline, CDR1 is SGHAT, CDR2 FQNNGV. The sample holds many counts of this clonotype.

Specimen: blood. The V and J genes are TRBV11-2 and TRBJ2-5; possible D gene TRBD2, 5 bases. This sequence was found in a woman aged 25 to 39 with Graves' hyperthyroidism. Here the CDR3 DNA reads TGTGCCAGCAGCCCAACGGGGTGGGGCCAAGAGACCCAGTACTTC. Amino acid sequence: CASSPTGWGQETQYF. The full variable domain, with the rest looked up from reference TRBV11-2 and TRBJ2-5, is EAGVAQSPRYKIIEKRQSVAFWCNPISGHATLYWYQQILGQGPKLLIQFQNNGVVDDSQLPKDRFSAERLKGVDSTLKIQPAKLEDSAVYLCASSPTGWGQETQYFGPGTRLLVL.